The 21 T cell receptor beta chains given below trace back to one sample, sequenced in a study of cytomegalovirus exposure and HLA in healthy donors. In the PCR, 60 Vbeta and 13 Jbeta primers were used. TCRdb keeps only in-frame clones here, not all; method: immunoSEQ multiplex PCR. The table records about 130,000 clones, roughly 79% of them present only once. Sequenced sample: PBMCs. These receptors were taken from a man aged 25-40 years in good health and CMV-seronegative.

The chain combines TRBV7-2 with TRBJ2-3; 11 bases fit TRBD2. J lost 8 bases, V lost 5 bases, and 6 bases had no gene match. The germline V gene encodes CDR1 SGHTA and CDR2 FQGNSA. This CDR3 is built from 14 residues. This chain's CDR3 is CASSHGTSGLTQYF. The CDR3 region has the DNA TGTGCCAGCAGCCACGGGACTAGCGGACTTACGCAGTATTTT.

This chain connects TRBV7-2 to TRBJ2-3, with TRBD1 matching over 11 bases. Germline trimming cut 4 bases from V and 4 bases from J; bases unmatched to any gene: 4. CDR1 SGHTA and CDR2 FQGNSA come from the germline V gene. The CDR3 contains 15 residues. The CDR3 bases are TGTGCCAGCAGCTGGACAGGGGGCGTATCAGATACGCAGTATTTT. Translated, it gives CASSWTGGVSDTQYF.

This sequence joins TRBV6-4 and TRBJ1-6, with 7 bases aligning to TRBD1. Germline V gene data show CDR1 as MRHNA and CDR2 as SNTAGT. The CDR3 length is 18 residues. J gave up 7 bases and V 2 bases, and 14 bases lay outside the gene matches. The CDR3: CASSDELQGYGNNSPLHF. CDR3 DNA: TGTGCCAGCAGTGACGAGCTACAGGGGTATGGGAACAATTCACCCCTCCACTTT.

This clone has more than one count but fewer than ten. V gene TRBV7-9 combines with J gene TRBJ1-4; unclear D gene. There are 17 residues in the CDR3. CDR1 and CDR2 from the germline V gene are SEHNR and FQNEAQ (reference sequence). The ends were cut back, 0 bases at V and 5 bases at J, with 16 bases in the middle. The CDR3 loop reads CASSLAFDTARNEKLFF. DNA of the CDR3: TGTGCCAGCAGCTTAGCTTTTGACACGGCTCGAAATGAAAAACTGTTTTTT. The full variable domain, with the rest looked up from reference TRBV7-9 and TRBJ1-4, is DTGVSQNPRHKITKRGQNVTFRCDPISEHNRLYWYRQTLGQGPEFLTYFQNEAQLEKSRLLSDRFSAERPKGSFSTLEIQRTEQGDSAMYLCASSLAFDTARNEKLFFGSGTQLSVL.

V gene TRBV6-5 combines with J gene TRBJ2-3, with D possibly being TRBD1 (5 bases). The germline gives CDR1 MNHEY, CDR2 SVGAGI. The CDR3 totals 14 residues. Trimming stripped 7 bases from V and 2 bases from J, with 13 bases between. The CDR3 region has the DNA TGTGCCAGCACCCCTGGGGCGGTCACAGATACGCAGTATTTT. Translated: CASTPGAVTDTQYF.

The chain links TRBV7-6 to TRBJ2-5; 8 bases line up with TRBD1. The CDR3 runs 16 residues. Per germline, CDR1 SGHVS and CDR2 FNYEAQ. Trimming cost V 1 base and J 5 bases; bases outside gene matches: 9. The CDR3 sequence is CASSLGPAGGMETQYF. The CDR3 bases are TGTGCCAGCAGCTTAGGGCCAGCAGGGGGCATGGAGACCCAGTACTTC.

The CDR3 coding sequence is TGTGCCACCAGCAGGGGGGGGTGGGACAGGGGGAAGCAGCCCCAGCATTTT. Amino acids: CATSRGGWDRGKQPQHF. The chain uses TRBV15 and TRBJ1-5, with 11 nucleotides matching TRBD1. V was clipped by 3 bases and J by 7 bases; unmatched bases: 11. CDR3 length: 17 amino acids. The germline V gene encodes CDR1 LNHNV and CDR2 YYDKDF (reference sequence).

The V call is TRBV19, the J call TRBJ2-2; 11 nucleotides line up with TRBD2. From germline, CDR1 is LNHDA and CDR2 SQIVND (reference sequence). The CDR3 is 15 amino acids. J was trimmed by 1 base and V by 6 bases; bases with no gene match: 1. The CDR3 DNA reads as TGTGCCAGTAGGCTAGCGGGAGGGAACACCGGGGAGCTGTTTTTT. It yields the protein CASRLAGGNTGELFF.

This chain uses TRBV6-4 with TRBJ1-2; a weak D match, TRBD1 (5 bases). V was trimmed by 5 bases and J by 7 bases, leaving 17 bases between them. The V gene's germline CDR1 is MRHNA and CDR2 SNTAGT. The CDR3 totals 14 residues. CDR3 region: CASSPGTFGRGYTF. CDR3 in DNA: TGTGCCAGCAGTCCCGGGACTTTTGGCCGTGGCTACACCTTC.

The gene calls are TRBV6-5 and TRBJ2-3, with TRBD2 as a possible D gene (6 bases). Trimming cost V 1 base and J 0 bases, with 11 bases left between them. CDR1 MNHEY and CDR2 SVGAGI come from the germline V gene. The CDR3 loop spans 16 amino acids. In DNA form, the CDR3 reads TGTGCCAGCAGTTACTTCCCCGGGACTAGCACAGATACGCAGTATTTT. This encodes CASSYFPGTSTDTQYF.

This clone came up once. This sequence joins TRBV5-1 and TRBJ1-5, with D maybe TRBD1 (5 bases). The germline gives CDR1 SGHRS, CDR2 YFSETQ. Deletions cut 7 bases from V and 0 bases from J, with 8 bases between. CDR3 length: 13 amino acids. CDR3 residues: CASRQNSNQPQHF. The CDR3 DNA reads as TGCGCCAGCCGACAGAATAGCAATCAGCCCCAGCATTTT.

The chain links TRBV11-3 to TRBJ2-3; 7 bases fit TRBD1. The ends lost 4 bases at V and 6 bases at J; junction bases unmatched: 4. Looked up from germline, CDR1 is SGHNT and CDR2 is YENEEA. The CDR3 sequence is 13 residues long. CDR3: CASSSDRRDTQYF. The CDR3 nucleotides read TGTGCCAGCAGCTCGGACAGGAGGGATACGCAGTATTTT.

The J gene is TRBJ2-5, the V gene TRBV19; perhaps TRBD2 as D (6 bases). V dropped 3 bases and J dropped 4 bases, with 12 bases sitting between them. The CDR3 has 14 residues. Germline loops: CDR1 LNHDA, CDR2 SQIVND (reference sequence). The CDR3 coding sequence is TGTGCCAGTAGTATTGGGGGGATTAGAGAGACCCAGTACTTC. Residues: CASSIGGIRETQYF.

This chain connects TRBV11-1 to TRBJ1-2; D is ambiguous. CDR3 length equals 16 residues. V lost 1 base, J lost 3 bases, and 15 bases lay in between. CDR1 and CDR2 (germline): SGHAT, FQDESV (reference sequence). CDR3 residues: CASSLVAGKSYYGYTF. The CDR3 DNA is TGTGCCAGCAGCTTAGTGGCAGGAAAATCGTACTATGGCTACACCTTC.

The CDR3 region has the DNA TGTGCCAGCAGCTTAAGGACAGCAGGAAACACCATATATTTT. It is translated as CASSLRTAGNTIYF. The chain has TRBV5-4 and TRBJ1-3; a possible D gene is TRBD1 (6 bases). The CDR3 is 14 residues long. In germline, CDR1 is SGHNT, CDR2 YYREEE (reference sequence). Trimming removed 2 bases at V and 4 bases at J, with 10 bases between.

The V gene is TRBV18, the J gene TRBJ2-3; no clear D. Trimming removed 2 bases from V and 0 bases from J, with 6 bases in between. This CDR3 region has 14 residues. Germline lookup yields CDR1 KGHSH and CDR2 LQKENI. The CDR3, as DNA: TGTGCCAGCTCACCAACATCTAGCACAGATACGCAGTATTTT. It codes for CASSPTSSTDTQYF.

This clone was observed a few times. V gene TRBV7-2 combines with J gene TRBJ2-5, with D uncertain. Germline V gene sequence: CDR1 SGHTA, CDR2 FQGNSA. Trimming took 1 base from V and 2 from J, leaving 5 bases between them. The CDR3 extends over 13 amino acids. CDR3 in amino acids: CASSLVLQETQYF. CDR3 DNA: TGTGCCAGCAGCTTAGTCTTACAAGAGACCCAGTACTTC.

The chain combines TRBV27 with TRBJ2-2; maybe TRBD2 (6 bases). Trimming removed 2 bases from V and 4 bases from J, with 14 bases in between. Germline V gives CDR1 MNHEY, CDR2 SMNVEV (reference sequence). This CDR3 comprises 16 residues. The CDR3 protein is CASSLVGGAGTGELFF. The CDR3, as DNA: TGTGCCAGCAGTTTAGTGGGCGGGGCGGGCACCGGGGAGCTGTTTTTT.

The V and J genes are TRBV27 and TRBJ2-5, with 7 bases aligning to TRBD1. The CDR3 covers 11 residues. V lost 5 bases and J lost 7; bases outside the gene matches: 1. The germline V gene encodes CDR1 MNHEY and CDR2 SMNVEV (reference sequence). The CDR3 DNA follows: TGTGCCAGCAGTGCAGGGGGGACCCAGTACTTC. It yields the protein CASSAGGTQYF.

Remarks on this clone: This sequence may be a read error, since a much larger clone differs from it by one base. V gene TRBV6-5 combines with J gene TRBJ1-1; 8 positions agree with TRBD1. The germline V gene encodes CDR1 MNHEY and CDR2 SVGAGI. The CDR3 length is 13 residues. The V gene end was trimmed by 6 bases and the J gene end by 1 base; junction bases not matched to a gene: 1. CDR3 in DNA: TGTGCCAGCAGGGACAGGGAGAACACTGAAGCTTTCTTT. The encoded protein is CASRDRENTEAFF.

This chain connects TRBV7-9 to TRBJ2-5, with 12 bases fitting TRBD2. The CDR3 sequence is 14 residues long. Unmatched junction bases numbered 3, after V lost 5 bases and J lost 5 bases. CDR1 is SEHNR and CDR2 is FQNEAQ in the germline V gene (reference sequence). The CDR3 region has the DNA TGTGCCAGCAGCCCCGGACTAGCGGGGGAGACCCAGTACTTC. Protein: CASSPGLAGETQYF.